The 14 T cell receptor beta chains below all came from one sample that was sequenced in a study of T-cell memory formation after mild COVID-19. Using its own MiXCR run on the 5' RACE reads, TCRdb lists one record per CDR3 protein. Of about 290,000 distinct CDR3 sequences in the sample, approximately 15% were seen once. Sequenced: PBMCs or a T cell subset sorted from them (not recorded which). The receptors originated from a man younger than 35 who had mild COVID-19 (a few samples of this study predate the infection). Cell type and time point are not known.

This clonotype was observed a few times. CDR3 bases: TGTGCCAGCAGTCCCAGAGAACCGGGATCAGGGGAGTTCTTC. This codes for CASSPREPGSGEFF. V is TRBV6-2 or TRBV6-3 and J is TRBJ2-1; perhaps TRBD1 as D (6 bases). The germline gives CDR1 MNHEY, CDR2 SVGEGT. Trimming cost V 5 bases and J 14 bases, with 22 bases left between them. The CDR3 is 14 amino acids.

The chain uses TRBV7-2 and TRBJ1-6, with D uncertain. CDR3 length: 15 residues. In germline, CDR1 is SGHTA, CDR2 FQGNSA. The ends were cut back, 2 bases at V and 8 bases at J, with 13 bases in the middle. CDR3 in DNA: TGTGCCAGCAGCTTAACGGCGGTTGGCGATTCACCCCTCCACTTT. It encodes CASSLTAVGDSPLHF.

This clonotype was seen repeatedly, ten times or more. The CDR3 DNA reads TGTGCCAGCACACAGCGGGGGGGCTCGAACACCGGGGAGCTGTTTTTT. This encodes CASTQRGGSNTGELFF. V is TRBV6-5 and J is TRBJ2-2; TRBD2 agrees at 10 bases. The V gene's germline CDR1 is MNHEY and CDR2 SVGAGI. Unmatched junction bases numbered 5, after V lost 7 bases and J lost 0 bases. The CDR3 totals 16 residues.

For the CDR3, the DNA is TGCAGTGCGCTCAGGAACATCGAAGTCAATGAGCAGTTCTTC. Translation gives CSALRNIEVNEQFF. The chain employs TRBV20-1 and TRBJ2-1; D is ambiguous. V lost 6 bases, J lost 6 bases, and 18 bases lay in between. CDR1 DFQATT and CDR2 SNEGSKA come from the germline V gene (reference sequence). This CDR3 comprises 14 residues.

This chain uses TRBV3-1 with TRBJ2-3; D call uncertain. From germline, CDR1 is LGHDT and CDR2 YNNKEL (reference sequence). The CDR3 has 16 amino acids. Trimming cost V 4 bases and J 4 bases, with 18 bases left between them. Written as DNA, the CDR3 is TGTGCCAGCAGCCCCTACCTTGGAGAAACCGCAGATACGCAGTATTTT. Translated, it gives CASSPYLGETADTQYF.

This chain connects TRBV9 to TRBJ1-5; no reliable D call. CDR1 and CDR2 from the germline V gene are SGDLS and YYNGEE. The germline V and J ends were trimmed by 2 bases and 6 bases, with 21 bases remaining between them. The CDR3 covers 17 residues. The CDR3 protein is CASSVSGLIDKGQPQHF. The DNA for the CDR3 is TGTGCCAGCAGCGTCTCCGGACTGATAGACAAGGGTCAGCCCCAGCATTTT.

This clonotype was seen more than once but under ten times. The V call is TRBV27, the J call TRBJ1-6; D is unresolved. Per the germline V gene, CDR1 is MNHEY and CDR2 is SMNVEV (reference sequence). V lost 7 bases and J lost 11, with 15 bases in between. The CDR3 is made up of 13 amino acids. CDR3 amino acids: CASTLGWSAPLHF. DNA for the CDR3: TGTGCCAGCACCTTGGGGTGGTCGGCACCCCTCCACTTT.

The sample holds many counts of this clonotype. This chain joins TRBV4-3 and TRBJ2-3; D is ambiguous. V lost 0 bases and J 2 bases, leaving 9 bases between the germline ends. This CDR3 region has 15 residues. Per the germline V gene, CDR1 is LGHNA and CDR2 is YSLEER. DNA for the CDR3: TGCGCCAGCAGCCAAGAGCCCCCGGCCACAGATACGCAGTATTTT. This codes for CASSQEPPATDTQYF.

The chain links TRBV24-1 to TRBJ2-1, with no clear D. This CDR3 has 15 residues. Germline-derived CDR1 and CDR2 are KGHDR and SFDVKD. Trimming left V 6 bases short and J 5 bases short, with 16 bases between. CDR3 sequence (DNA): TGTGCCACCAGTTCGTCCGGACGGGCGCACAATGAGCAGTTCTTC. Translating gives CATSSSGRAHNEQFF.

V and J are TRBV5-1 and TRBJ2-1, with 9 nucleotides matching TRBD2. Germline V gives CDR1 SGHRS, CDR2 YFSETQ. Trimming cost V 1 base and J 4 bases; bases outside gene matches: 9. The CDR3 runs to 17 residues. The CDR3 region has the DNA TGCGCCAGCAGCTTGATCGCGGGGGGGCTCAGTTACAATGAGCAGTTCTTC. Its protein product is CASSLIAGGLSYNEQFF.

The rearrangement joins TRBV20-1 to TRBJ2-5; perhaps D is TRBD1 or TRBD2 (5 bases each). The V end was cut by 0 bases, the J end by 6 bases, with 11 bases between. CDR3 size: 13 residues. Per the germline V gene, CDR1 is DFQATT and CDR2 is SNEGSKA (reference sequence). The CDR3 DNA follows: TGCAGTGCTAGAGATAGTCGGGACCAGACCCAGTACTTC. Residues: CSARDSRDQTQYF.

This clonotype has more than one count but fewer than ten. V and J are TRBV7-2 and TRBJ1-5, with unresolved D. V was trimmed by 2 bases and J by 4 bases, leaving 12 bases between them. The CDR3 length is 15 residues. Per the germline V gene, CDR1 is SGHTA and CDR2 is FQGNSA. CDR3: CASSLQPIGNQPQHF. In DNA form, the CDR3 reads TGTGCCAGCAGCTTACAGCCGATTGGGAATCAGCCCCAGCATTTT. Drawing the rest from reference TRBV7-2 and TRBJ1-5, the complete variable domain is GAGVSQSPSNKVTEKGKDVELRCDPISGHTALYWYRQSLGQGLEFLIYFQGNSAPDKSGLPSDRFSAERTGGSVSTLTIQRTQQEDSAVYLCASSLQPIGNQPQHFGDGTRLSIL.

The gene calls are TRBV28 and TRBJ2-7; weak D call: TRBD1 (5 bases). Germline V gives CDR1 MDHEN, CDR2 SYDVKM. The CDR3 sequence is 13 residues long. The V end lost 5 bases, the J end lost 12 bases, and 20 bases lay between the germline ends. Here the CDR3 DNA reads TGTGCCAGCAGTCCTAGTAGGGGCCCTCGACCGTACGTC. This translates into CASSPSRGPRPYV.

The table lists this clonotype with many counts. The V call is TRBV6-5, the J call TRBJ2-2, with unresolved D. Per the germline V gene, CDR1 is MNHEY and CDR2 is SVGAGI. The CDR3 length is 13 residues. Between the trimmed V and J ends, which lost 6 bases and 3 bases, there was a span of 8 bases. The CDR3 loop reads CASSPVDTGELFF. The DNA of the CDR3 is TGTGCCAGCAGCCCAGTCGACACCGGGGAGCTGTTTTTT.